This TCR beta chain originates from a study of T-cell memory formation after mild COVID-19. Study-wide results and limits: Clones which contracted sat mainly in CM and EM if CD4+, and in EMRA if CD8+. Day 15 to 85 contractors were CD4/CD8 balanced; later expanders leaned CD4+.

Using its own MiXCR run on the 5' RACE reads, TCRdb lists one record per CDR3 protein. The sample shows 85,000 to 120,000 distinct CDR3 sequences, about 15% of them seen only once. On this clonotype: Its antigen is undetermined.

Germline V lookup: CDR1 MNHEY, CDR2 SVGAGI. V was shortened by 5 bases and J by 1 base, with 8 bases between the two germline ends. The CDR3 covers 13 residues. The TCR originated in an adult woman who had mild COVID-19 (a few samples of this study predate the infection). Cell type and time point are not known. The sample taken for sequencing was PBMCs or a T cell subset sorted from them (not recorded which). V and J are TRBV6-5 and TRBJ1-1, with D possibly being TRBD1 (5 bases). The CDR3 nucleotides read TGTGCCAGCAGTGGAGGGGAGAACACTGAAGCTTTCTTT. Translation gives CASSGGENTEAFF.